The 11 T cell receptor beta chains below all came from one sample that was sequenced in a study of OX40 agonist ivuxolimab in advanced cancers. Produced via immunoSEQ multiplex PCR; TCRdb's table is partial and in-frame only. The data show approximately 62,000 clones, 88% seen once. The sample consisted of CD4+ or CD8+ T cells sorted from blood, taken in a trial of the OX40 agonist ivuxolimab. The receptors originated from an adult with an advanced solid tumor such as melanoma, head and neck, liver or kidney cancer.

This clone has just one count. The genes are TRBV28 and TRBJ1-2; D not resolved. The CDR3 loop spans 12 amino acids. The germline V and J ends were trimmed by 7 bases and 8 bases, with 14 bases remaining between them. Germline CDR1 and CDR2: MDHEN and SYDVKM. The CDR3 nucleotides are TGTGCCAGCACCTATACCACGGAGGGCTACACCTTC. Protein sequence: CASTYTTEGYTF.

V and J are TRBV10-3 and TRBJ1-4; no reliable D call. Germline V gene data show CDR1 as ENHRY and CDR2 as SYGVKD. This CDR3 has 13 residues. The ends were cut back, 6 bases at V and 7 bases at J, with 12 bases in the middle. The CDR3 sequence: CAISPLGGEKLFF. CDR3 bases: TGTGCCATCAGCCCCCTGGGCGGTGAAAAACTGTTTTTT.

This chain joins TRBV7-4 and TRBJ1-4; 7 positions match TRBD1. The CDR3 is 15 amino acids. J lost 8 bases, V lost 3 bases, and 9 bases had no gene match. Germline V gene data show CDR1 as SGHVT and CDR2 as SQSDAQ. The CDR3 bases are TGTGCCAGCAGCTTGGCGGCAGGGGGAGACGAAAAACTGTTTTTT. It specifies CASSLAAGGDEKLFF.

V usage is TRBV6-5 and J usage is TRBJ2-1; TRBD1 aligns across 8 bases. Germline assignment: CDR1 MNHEY and CDR2 SVGAGI. CDR3 length equals 15 residues. The junction had 8 bases not matched to a gene; V was cut back by 7 bases and J by 3 bases. DNA of the CDR3: TGTGCCAGCAATACCGGGACAGGACGCTACAATGAGCAGTTCTTC. Translation gives CASNTGTGRYNEQFF.

This chain connects TRBV28 to TRBJ1-2; TRBD1 matches at 7 bases. Trimming at V came to 2 bases and at J to 8 bases, leaving 17 bases not matched to a gene. The CDR3 consists of 17 residues. Germline CDR1 is MDHEN and CDR2 is SYDVKM. CDR3 amino acids: CASSLGWLLQGREGYTF. Written as DNA, the CDR3 is TGTGCCAGCAGTTTAGGTTGGTTGTTACAGGGGAGGGAAGGCTACACCTTC.

This clone occurred a few times. This chain connects TRBV30 to TRBJ1-2, with D perhaps TRBD1 (5 bases). CDR3 length: 14 residues. CDR1 and CDR2 (germline): GTSNPN, SVGIG (reference sequence). The V end was cut by 2 bases, the J end by 2 bases, with 12 bases between. CDR3 nucleotides: TGTGCCTGGAGTTCGACAGCCCCGAACTATGGCTACACCTTC. It is translated as CAWSSTAPNYGYTF. The variable domain in full, with the rest retrieved from reference TRBV30 and TRBJ1-2, is SQTIHQWPATLVQPVGSPLSLECTVEGTSNPNLYWYRQAAGRGLQLLFYSVGIGQISSEVPQNLSASRPQDRQFILSSKKLLLSDSGFYLCAWSSTAPNYGYTFGSGTRLTVV.

The chain combines TRBV5-4 with TRBJ1-1, with D possibly TRBD1 on 5 matching bases. V gave up 4 bases and J gave up 3 bases, with 19 bases separating them. The CDR3 sequence is 16 residues long. CDR1 is SGHNT, CDR2 YYREEE, per germline (reference sequence). The CDR3 region is CASSPDSIGTYTEAFF. The DNA of the CDR3 is TGTGCCAGCAGCCCAGACAGCATCGGAACCTACACTGAAGCTTTCTTT.

This chain connects TRBV19 to TRBJ2-3; 7 bases fit TRBD2. CDR1 and CDR2 from the germline V gene are LNHDA and SQIVND (reference sequence). After removal of 6 bases from V and 6 bases from J, the junction contained 6 bases not matched to a gene. This CDR3 comprises 13 residues. CDR3 region: CASRQSGGDTQYF. For the CDR3, the DNA is TGTGCCAGTAGGCAATCCGGGGGGGATACGCAGTATTTT.

This chain uses TRBV18 with TRBJ2-2, with a weak D call TRBD1 (5 bases). V lost 3 bases and J 4 bases, leaving 9 bases between the germline ends. Germline values: CDR1 KGHSH, CDR2 LQKENI. There are 14 residues in the CDR3. The CDR3 sequence: CASSPGLGTGELFF. For the CDR3, the DNA is TGTGCCAGCTCACCGGGGCTAGGCACCGGGGAGCTGTTTTTT. The entire variable domain, with the rest obtained from reference TRBV18 and TRBJ2-2, is as follows: NAGVMQNPRHLVRRRGQEARLRCSPMKGHSHVYWYRQLPEEGLKFMVYLQKENIIDESGMPKERFSAEFPKEGPSILRIQQVVRGDSAAYFCASSPGLGTGELFFGEGSRLTVL.

This clone showed up just once. This same CDR3 is encoded by further DNA sequences in the sample. The rearrangement links TRBV28 to TRBJ2-1; D is perhaps TRBD2 (6 bases). Trimming took off 3 bases at V and 9 bases at J, with 6 bases between the two ends. The CDR3 runs to 11 residues. Per the germline V gene, CDR1 is MDHEN and CDR2 is SYDVKM. CDR3 region: CASSLRGEQFF. The CDR3 bases are TGTGCCAGCAGTTTGCGGGGTGAGCAGTTCTTC.

This clone appeared a single time. The chain couples TRBV9 to TRBJ2-1; 14 bases fit TRBD2. Germline V gives CDR1 SGDLS, CDR2 YYNGEE. V lost 2 bases to trimming and J lost 7 bases; unmatched junction nucleotides: 11. The CDR3 sequence is 18 residues long. The DNA for the CDR3 is TGTGCCAGCAGCGTCTCCGCCGGGACTAGCGGGAGAGGGAATGAGCAGTTCTTC. It encodes CASSVSAGTSGRGNEQFF.